A single sample is the source of the 5 T cell receptor beta chains below, sequenced in a study of post-analysis software for immune sequencing data. Built from TCR beta cDNA, the libraries had unique molecular identifiers in them. TCRdb itself ran the PCR reads through MiXCR, one entry per CDR3 protein. Here the sample spans over 150,000 distinct CDR3 sequences, 36% being singletons. Material: blood, obtained after autologous hematopoietic stem cell transplantation. Source of these receptors: a girl under 18 with multiple sclerosis.

The chain combines TRBV20-1 with TRBJ2-1; D is possibly TRBD2 (6 bases). Trimming removed 0 bases from V and 6 bases from J, with 21 bases in between. This CDR3 is built from 17 residues. Germline lookup yields CDR1 DFQATT and CDR2 SNEGSKA (reference sequence). This chain's CDR3 is CSARDLGREYRGNEQFF. CDR3 nucleotides: TGCAGTGCTAGAGATTTGGGTCGGGAGTATAGAGGCAATGAGCAGTTCTTC.

This chain joins TRBV11-3 and TRBJ2-7; D perhaps matches TRBD2 (6 bases). Per germline, CDR1 SGHNT and CDR2 YENEEA. This CDR3 contains 15 residues. The V end lost 5 bases, the J end lost 7 bases, and 21 bases lay between the germline ends. CDR3 DNA: TGTGCCAGCAGCCCACCGGACTACCCCTACAATGAGCAGTACTTC. It is translated as CASSPPDYPYNEQYF.

This clonotype was recorded once. The chain links TRBV29-1 to TRBJ1-4; D is perhaps TRBD1 (5 bases). CDR1 SQVTM and CDR2 ANQGSEA come from the germline V gene. This CDR3 spans 14 amino acids. Trimming stripped 8 bases from V and 8 bases from J, with 21 bases between. The CDR3 DNA reads as TGCAGCATAATGTCGTCCAGGGACCACGAAAAACTGTTTTTT. Amino acids: CSIMSSRDHEKLFF.

This chain uses TRBV28 with TRBJ1-2; D is perhaps TRBD1 (6 bases). V dropped 4 bases and J dropped 7 bases, with 22 bases sitting between them. The CDR3 has 16 residues. CDR1 is MDHEN and CDR2 is SYDVKM in the germline V gene. The CDR3 reads CASSSPRDTGLRGYTF. CDR3 bases: TGTGCCAGCAGTTCCCCCCGGGACACAGGACTACGTGGCTACACCTTC.

This clonotype came up a few times. This rearrangement joins TRBV9 to TRBJ1-2, with TRBD1 matching 9 bases. V trimming: 4 bases; J trimming: 8 bases; junction bases outside the gene matches: 9. The CDR3 is 14 amino acids. Germline assignment: CDR1 SGDLS and CDR2 YYNGEE. In DNA, the CDR3 is TGTGCCAGCAGCCCGGGGACAGGGTGGATCGGCTACACCTTC. It yields the protein CASSPGTGWIGYTF. Full variable domain (remainder filled in from reference TRBV9 and TRBJ1-2): DSGVTQTPKHLITATGQRVTLRCSPRSGDLSVYWYQQSLDQGLQFLIQYYNGEERAKGNILERFSAQQFPDLHSELNLSSLELGDSALYFCASSPGTGWIGYTFGSGTRLTVV.